Reported below is one T cell receptor beta chain. Its cognate antigen has yet to be identified. Base qualities were left out, and no much larger clone turns up one base away. The sample originates from a study of blood T cell repertoires in COVID-19 (dated by TCRdb to about 2020). Study-wide context: Samples covering the acute and convalescent phases of COVID-19 were provided by collaborators in the United States, Italy and Spain. The dataset comprised deeply sampled blood TCRbeta repertoires from subjects exposed to, actively infected with, or recovered from COVID-19. The material from the prospective study consisted of cDNA or gDNA derived from T cells, B-cell-depleted T cells, or PBMCs. Samples were obtained from the ongoing ImmuneRACE study (first 160 participants) and from over 1,000 subjects provided by 6 global collaborators. The sample metadata nearly always contained a de-identified subject ID, COVID-19 status, age in years and sex. Where HLA class I and class II types were available, the types were taken from metadata supplied by the sample provider, not from assay-based typing. The repertoires were released in a freely available public database intended as a resource for research on the immune response to SARS-CoV-2.

The immunoSEQ Assay, a bias-controlled multiplex PCR, was used to amplify TCRbeta CDR3 regions from genomic DNA. In the source study's methods: Within the assay, amplification of reference gene primers was used to estimate how many nucleated cells each sample contained. Sequence reads were collapsed and filtered to measure the absolute abundance of every unique TCRbeta CDR3 rearrangement. For each sample, productive Simpson clonality was calculated as the square root of Simpson's diversity index across productive rearrangements. TCRdb obtained this table from immuneACCESS and retained in-frame rearrangements with V and J assigned. These tables miss some clones; where compared with another copy, unresolved V genes account for less than half of the shortfall, and the remainder is unexplained. From that table come the V and J calls and clone size; the DNA was used to work out D and trimming. The sample table lists some 170,000 clones, 75% to 90% of them with a count of one. The ten largest clones add up to less than 9% of the sample.

The collaborating institutions used their own protocols to collect whole blood in K2EDTA tubes. Collaborator samples were shipped for TCRbeta analysis as frozen whole blood, isolated PBMCs, or DNA extracted from either sample type. Results the study describes overall, beyond this receptor: The quantity of clinical and demographic metadata differed by source and by participant and was supplied without curation.

Counted from cysteine to phenylalanine, this CDR3 has 13 amino acids. CDR3 DNA only is kept here, 39 bases in frame from base 1. Trimming takes 1 base from V and 4 bases from J, and the germline ends sit 10 bases apart. The germline V gene (reference sequence) gives CDR1 as GTSNPN and CDR2 as SVGIG. This sequence was found in an older woman with acute or convalescent COVID-19. Sequencing was performed on peripheral blood. The rearranged chain carries TRBV30 and TRBJ1-1; TRBD1 is possibly the D segment (5 matching bases). The CDR3 protein is CAWSGGRFTEAFF. DNA sequence: TGTGCCTGGAGTGGGGGGAGGTTCACTGAAGCTTTCTTT.